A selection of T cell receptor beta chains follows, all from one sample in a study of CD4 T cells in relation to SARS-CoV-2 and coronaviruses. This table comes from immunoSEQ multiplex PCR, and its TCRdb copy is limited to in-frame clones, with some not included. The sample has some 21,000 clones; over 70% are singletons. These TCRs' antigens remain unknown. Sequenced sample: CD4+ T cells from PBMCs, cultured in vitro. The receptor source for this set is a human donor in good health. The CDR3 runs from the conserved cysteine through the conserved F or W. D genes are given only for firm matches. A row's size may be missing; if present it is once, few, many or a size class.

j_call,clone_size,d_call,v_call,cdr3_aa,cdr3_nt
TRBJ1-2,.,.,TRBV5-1,CASSLGSRAHGYTF,TGCGCCAGCAGCTTGGGGTCCCGAGCCCATGGCTACACCTTC
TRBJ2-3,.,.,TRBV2,CASSGRAGSIHTDTQYF,TGTGCCAGCAGTGGGAGGGCAGGGTCCATACACACAGATACGCAGTATTTT
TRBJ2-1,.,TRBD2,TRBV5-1,CASSKRGNLAGLSLGRREYNEQFF,TGCGCCAGCAGCAAACGAGGAAACCTAGCGGGTCTTTCCCTAGGACGACGGGAGTACAATGAGCAGTTCTTC
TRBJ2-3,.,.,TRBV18,CASSPRTASTDTQYF,TGTGCCAGCTCACCCCGGACAGCTAGCACAGATACGCAGTATTTT
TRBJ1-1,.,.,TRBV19,CASSMTASGPSKNTEAFF,TGTGCCAGTAGTATGACAGCCTCTGGGCCTTCCAAGAACACTGAAGCTTTCTTT
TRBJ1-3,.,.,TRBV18,CASSPGGAISGNTIYF,TGTGCCAGCTCACCAGGGGGAGCAATCTCTGGAAACACCATATATTTT
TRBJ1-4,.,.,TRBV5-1,CASGLLSTASNEKLFF,TGCGCCAGCGGATTATTATCGACAGCCTCTAATGAAAAACTGTTTTTT
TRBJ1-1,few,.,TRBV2,CASSEKGVGGTEAFF,TGTGCCAGCAGTGAGAAGGGGGTCGGCGGGACTGAAGCTTTCTTT
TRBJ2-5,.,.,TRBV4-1,CASSQVPETQYF,TGCGCCAGCAGCCAAGTTCCAGAGACCCAGTACTTC
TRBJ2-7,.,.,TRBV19,CASSIWTSPSEQYF,TGTGCCAGTAGTATATGGACCTCCCCTAGCGAGCAGTACTTC
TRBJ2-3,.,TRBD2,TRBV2,CASRPIKGTSGSTDTQYF,TGTGCCAGCAGGCCGATCAAGGGGACTAGCGGGTCTACAGATACGCAGTATTTT
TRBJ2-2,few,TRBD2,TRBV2,CASWLAGTGELFF,TGTGCCAGCTGGCTAGCGGGGACCGGGGAGCTGTTTTTT
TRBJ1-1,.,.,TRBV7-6,CASSLREHTEAFF,TGTGCCAGCAGCTTAAGGGAGCACACTGAAGCTTTCTTT
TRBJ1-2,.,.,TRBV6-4,CASSEVAGWGYTF,TGTGCCAGCAGTGAGGTCGCGGGTTGGGGCTACACCTTC
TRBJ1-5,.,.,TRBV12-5,CASGFDYQPQHF,TGTGCTAGTGGTTTCGATTATCAGCCCCAGCATTTT
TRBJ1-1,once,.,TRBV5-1,CASSLVTARTEAFF,TGCGCCAGCAGCTTGGTAACAGCGCGGACTGAAGCTTTCTTT
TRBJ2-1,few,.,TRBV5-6,CASSFGNSYNEQFF,TGTGCCAGCAGCTTCGGTAACTCCTACAATGAGCAGTTCTTC
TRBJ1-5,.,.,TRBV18,CASSPRGDQPQHF,TGTGCCAGCTCACCACGGGGGGATCAGCCCCAGCATTTT
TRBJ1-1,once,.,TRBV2,CASSPSDDTEAFF,TGTGCCAGCAGTCCCTCGGACGACACTGAAGCTTTCTTT
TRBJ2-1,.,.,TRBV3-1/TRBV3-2,CASSQVSSEQFF,TGTGCCAGCAGCCAAGTCAGTAGTGAGCAGTTCTTC
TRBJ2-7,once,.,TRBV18,CASSPFYEQYF,TGTGCCAGCTCACCCTTTTACGAGCAGTACTTC
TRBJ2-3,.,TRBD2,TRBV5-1,CASSRTSGNKADTQYF,TGCGCCAGCAGCCGGACTAGCGGAAACAAGGCAGATACGCAGTATTTT
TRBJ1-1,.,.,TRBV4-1,CASRRPWVSRQADTEAFF,TGCGCCAGCAGGCGGCCGTGGGTTTCACGTCAAGCGGACACTGAAGCTTTCTTT
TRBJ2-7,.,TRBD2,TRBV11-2,CASSQTSGGSYEQYF,TGTGCCAGCAGTCAGACTAGCGGGGGCTCCTACGAGCAGTACTTC
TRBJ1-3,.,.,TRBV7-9,CASSSYKGPGNTIYF,TGTGCCAGCAGCTCATACAAGGGGCCTGGAAACACCATATATTTT
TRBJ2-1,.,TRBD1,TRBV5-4,CASSRSSGQAYNEQFF,TGTGCCAGCAGCCGGTCATCGGGACAGGCCTACAATGAGCAGTTCTTC
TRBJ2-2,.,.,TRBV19,CASSTPTSTPGELFF,TGTGCCAGTAGTACCCCGACTAGTACTCCCGGGGAGCTGTTTTTT
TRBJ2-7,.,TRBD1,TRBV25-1,CASSPRNRGVYEQYF,TGTGCCAGCAGCCCCAGGAACAGGGGGGTGTACGAGCAGTACTTC
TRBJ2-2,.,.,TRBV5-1,CASSSPVNTGELFF,TGCGCCAGCAGCTCACCGGTGAACACCGGGGAGCTGTTTTTT
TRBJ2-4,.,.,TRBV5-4,CASSQDLEAAKNIQYF,TGTGCCAGCAGCCAAGATCTAGAAGCCGCCAAAAACATTCAGTACTTC
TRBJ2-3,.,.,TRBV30,CAWTPGGSFTDTQYF,TGTGCCTGGACCCCTGGAGGGAGTTTCACAGATACGCAGTATTTT
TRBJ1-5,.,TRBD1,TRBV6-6,CASRRGTGDVINQPQHF,TGTGCCAGCAGACGAGGGACAGGGGACGTTATAAATCAGCCCCAGCATTTT
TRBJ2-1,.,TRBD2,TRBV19,CASSISGLASSVKDNEQFF,TGTGCCAGTAGTATTTCGGGACTAGCGAGTAGTGTAAAGGACAATGAGCAGTTCTTC
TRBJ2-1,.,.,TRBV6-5,CASSYSPGDPKDEQFF,TGTGCCAGCAGTTACTCGCCCGGGGACCCGAAGGATGAGCAGTTCTTC
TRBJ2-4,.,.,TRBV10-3,CAISGGQLAKNIQYF,TGTGCCATCAGTGGTGGACAGCTAGCCAAAAACATTCAGTACTTC
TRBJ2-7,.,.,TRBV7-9,CASSCGYNYEQYF,TGTGCCAGCAGCTGCGGCTACAACTACGAGCAGTACTTC
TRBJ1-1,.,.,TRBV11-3,CASSPGGGLNTEAFF,TGTGCCAGCAGCCCGGGAGGGGGACTGAACACTGAAGCTTTCTTT
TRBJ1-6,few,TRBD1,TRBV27,CASSLRTGGYNSPLHF,TGTGCCAGCAGTTTACGGACAGGGGGTTATAATTCACCCCTCCACTTT
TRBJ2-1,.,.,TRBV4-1,CASSQEVSSYNEQFF,TGCGCCAGCAGCCAAGAGGTGAGCTCCTACAATGAGCAGTTCTTC
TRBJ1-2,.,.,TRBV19,CASSIEGGIANYGYTF,TGTGCCAGTAGTATAGAGGGGGGGATCGCGAACTATGGCTACACCTTC
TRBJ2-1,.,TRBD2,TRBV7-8,CASSRAGTSGNNEQFF,TGTGCCAGCAGCCGAGCCGGGACTAGCGGGAACAATGAGCAGTTCTTC
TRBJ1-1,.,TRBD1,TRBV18,CASSQGQSTEAFF,TGTGCCAGCTCACAGGGACAGAGCACTGAAGCTTTCTTT
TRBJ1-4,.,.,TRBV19,CASSTRQNNEKLFF,TGTGCCAGTAGTACGAGACAGAATAATGAAAAACTGTTTTTT
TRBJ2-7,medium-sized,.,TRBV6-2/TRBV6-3,CASSYSEFQGGYEQYF,TGTGCCAGCAGTTACTCGGAGTTCCAGGGTGGGTACGAGCAGTACTTC
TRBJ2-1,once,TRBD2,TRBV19,CASRVSGMTYNEQFF,TGTGCCAGTAGAGTAAGCGGGATGACCTACAATGAGCAGTTCTTC
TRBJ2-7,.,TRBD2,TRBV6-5,CASSYGGSPQEQYF,TGTGCCAGCAGTTACGGCGGGAGCCCCCAGGAGCAGTACTTC
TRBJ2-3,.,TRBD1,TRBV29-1,CSVSGQKNTDTQYF,TGCAGCGTTTCGGGACAGAAGAACACAGATACGCAGTATTTT
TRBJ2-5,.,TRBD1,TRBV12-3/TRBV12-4,CASSGTGETQYF,TGTGCCAGCAGCGGGACAGGGGAGACCCAGTACTTC